The 10 T cell receptor beta chains below come from one sample, sequenced in a study of control samples from healthy donors and cancer patients. Clones were sequenced by immunoSEQ multiplex PCR, and TCRdb holds only the in-frame ones, with some missing. In the table there are 15,000 to 20,000 clones, about 89% of which are singletons. The specimen sequenced was PBMCs. The receptors were sampled from a man in his sixties with head and neck cancer.

The chain links TRBV10-1 to TRBJ1-1; D ambiguous. The CDR3 is made up of 13 amino acids. The ends were cut back, 3 bases at V and 2 bases at J, with 7 bases in the middle. Germline lookup yields CDR1 WNHNN and CDR2 SYGVQD (reference sequence). The CDR3 coding sequence is TGCGCCAGCAGTGATAATAGAAACACTGAAGCTTTCTTT. Translating gives CASSDNRNTEAFF.

The genes are TRBV18 and TRBJ1-1; no clear D gene. The ends were cut back, 5 bases at V and 0 bases at J, with 16 bases in the middle. The CDR3 sequence is 16 residues long. Germline CDR1 and CDR2: KGHSH and LQKENI. For the CDR3, the DNA is TGTGCCAGCTCATCCGAGACGGCAGTTATGAACACTGAAGCTTTCTTT. Translation gives CASSSETAVMNTEAFF.

This chain links TRBV12-3 or TRBV12-4 with TRBJ2-5; D unresolved. V dropped 6 bases and J dropped 5 bases, with 4 bases sitting between them. The CDR3 sequence is 10 residues long. This chain's CDR3 is CASRGETQYF. The DNA for the CDR3 is TGTGCCAGCAGGGGGGAGACCCAGTACTTC.

V usage is TRBV10-3 and J usage is TRBJ2-1, with D possibly TRBD2 on 5 matching bases. The germline gives CDR1 ENHRY, CDR2 SYGVKD. The CDR3 length is 15 residues. V lost 3 bases and J 8 bases, leaving 17 bases between the germline ends. The CDR3 sequence: CAISDWVLAGDEQFF. The CDR3 bases are TGTGCCATCAGTGACTGGGTGCTAGCCGGGGATGAGCAGTTCTTC.

The V gene is TRBV6-5, the J gene TRBJ1-2; no definite D call. V lost 6 bases, J lost 2 bases, and 10 bases lay in between. This CDR3 contains 13 residues. Germline V gives CDR1 MNHEY, CDR2 SVGAGI. CDR3 protein: CASSLTLNYGYTF. The CDR3 region has the DNA TGTGCCAGCAGCCTGACACTAAACTATGGCTACACCTTC.

J is TRBJ2-1 and V is TRBV12-5, with D unresolved. Trimming left V 0 bases short and J 5 bases short, with 5 bases between. The germline gives CDR1 LGHNT, CDR2 FRNRAP. The CDR3 has 13 amino acids. CDR3 sequence (DNA): TGTGCTAGTGGTTTGGTAGAAGACAATGAGCAGTTCTTC. Translation: CASGLVEDNEQFF.

This rearrangement joins TRBV7-9 to TRBJ2-7, with 10 nucleotides matching TRBD2. Per the germline V gene, CDR1 is SEHNR and CDR2 is FQNEAQ (reference sequence). This CDR3 is 14 amino acids long. The trim removed 5 bases at V and 3 bases at J, leaving 4 bases unmatched. The CDR3 is CASSLTSGFYEQYF. The CDR3 DNA reads TGTGCCAGCAGCCTGACTAGCGGGTTCTACGAGCAGTACTTC.

This chain joins TRBV7-9 and TRBJ2-3; 9 bases map to TRBD2. The length of the CDR3 is 15 residues. V dropped 0 bases and J dropped 6; count of bases not matched to a gene: 4. In germline, CDR1 is SEHNR, CDR2 FQNEAQ (reference sequence). The CDR3 loop is CASSLAGSGRDTQYF. CDR3 in DNA: TGTGCCAGCAGCTTAGCTGGAAGCGGGAGGGATACGCAGTATTTT.

The rearrangement uses TRBV5-1 and TRBJ1-1; a possible D gene is TRBD1 (5 bases). V shed 2 bases and J shed 4 bases, with 12 bases lying between them. Germline CDR1 reads SGHRS; CDR2 reads YFSETQ. The CDR3 has 14 residues. CDR3 sequence reads: CASSFGDPGTEAFF. The CDR3 nucleotides are TGCGCCAGCAGCTTTGGGGACCCGGGCACTGAAGCTTTCTTT. Using reference TRBV5-1 and TRBJ1-1 for the parts outside the CDR3, the full variable domain is KAGVTQTPRYLIKTRGQQVTLSCSPISGHRSVSWYQQTPGQGLQFLFEYFSETQRNKGNFPGRFSGRQFSNSRSEMNVSTLELGDSALYLCASSFGDPGTEAFFGQGTRLTVV.

The V call is TRBV6-6, the J call TRBJ2-3; the D gene could be TRBD1 or TRBD2 (5 bases each). V lost 6 bases to trimming and J lost 1 base, with 11 bases between them. Germline CDR1 reads MNHNY; CDR2 reads SVGAGI (reference sequence). The CDR3 is made up of 14 amino acids. The CDR3: CASSLWDGTDTQYF. The CDR3 DNA sequence: TGTGCCAGCAGCCTCTGGGACGGCACAGATACGCAGTATTTT.